Sequencing of this TCR beta chain was carried out in a study of blood T cell repertoires in COVID-19. Study in general: PBMCs, B-cell-depleted T cells, or T cells provided the cDNA or gDNA that made up the material.

Profiled with immunoSEQ multiplex PCR; TCRdb holds only in-frame clones, not every one. The table has approximately 110,000 clones, under 90% seen once. With 8 bases clipped from V and 1 base from J, the junction kept 9 bases outside the gene matches. The CDR3 consists of 15 residues. Germline assignment: CDR1 GTSNPN and CDR2 SVGIG (reference sequence). The rearrangement uses TRBV30 and TRBJ2-3; 10 positions agree with TRBD2. Input material: peripheral blood. The receptor's source is a man older than 75 with acute or convalescent COVID-19. This chain's CDR3 is CAGGRGTSGTDTQYF. CDR3 sequence (DNA): TGTGCCGGGGGCCGAGGGACTAGCGGCACAGATACGCAGTATTTT.